This T cell receptor (beta chain) is from a study of response to subunit inactivated influenza vaccine. TCRdb re-called the RT-PCR reads through MiXCR, storing one row per CDR3 protein. The sample consists of a few hundred thousand distinct CDR3 sequences, about a fifth of them appearing once. A note on this clonotype: Its antigen is unidentified.

Whole-study findings and limits: T cells newly recruited by each seasonal influenza vaccination are few, the authors suggested.

Sequencing was performed on PBMCs from blood, taken less than 22 months after vaccination. The receptor comes from a man aged 50 to 69 who received an inactivated influenza vaccine.

For the CDR3, the DNA is TGCAGTGCTGCCGGGACTAGCGGGAGTGGGACAGATACGCAGTATTTT. This gives the protein CSAAGTSGSGTDTQYF. The V gene is TRBV20-1, the J gene TRBJ2-3; TRBD2 agrees at 14 bases. Losses at the gene ends were 5 bases for V and 3 bases for J; bases not matched to a gene: 7. The CDR3 length is 16 residues. Germline V gene data show CDR1 as DFQATT and CDR2 as SNEGSKA (reference sequence).